This T cell receptor beta chain was obtained from a study of shared clonotypes between healthy human individuals. Replicate PCRs run on sorted subsets employed 150 to 250 ng DNA, 25,000 to 35,000 T cell genomes. Sequencing used immunoSEQ multiplex PCR; TCRdb keeps in-frame clones, though not all of them. Of about 960,000 clones listed, less than 85% were seen once; the top ten hold about 1.5%. There are a few counts of this clone. The V end was cut by 2 bases, the J end by 3 bases, with 6 bases between. This CDR3 comprises 13 residues. In germline, CDR1 is SGHNT, CDR2 YYREEE (reference sequence). The V call is TRBV5-4, the J call TRBJ2-1, with a tentative D call TRBD2 (5 bases). Sequencing was done on a sample of memory CD4+ T cells sorted from blood. Noted subset: CD45RA-negative fraction. The receptor's source is a young man in good health. CDR3: CASSLDYYNEQFF. CDR3 DNA: TGTGCCAGCAGCTTAGACTACTACAATGAGCAGTTCTTC.